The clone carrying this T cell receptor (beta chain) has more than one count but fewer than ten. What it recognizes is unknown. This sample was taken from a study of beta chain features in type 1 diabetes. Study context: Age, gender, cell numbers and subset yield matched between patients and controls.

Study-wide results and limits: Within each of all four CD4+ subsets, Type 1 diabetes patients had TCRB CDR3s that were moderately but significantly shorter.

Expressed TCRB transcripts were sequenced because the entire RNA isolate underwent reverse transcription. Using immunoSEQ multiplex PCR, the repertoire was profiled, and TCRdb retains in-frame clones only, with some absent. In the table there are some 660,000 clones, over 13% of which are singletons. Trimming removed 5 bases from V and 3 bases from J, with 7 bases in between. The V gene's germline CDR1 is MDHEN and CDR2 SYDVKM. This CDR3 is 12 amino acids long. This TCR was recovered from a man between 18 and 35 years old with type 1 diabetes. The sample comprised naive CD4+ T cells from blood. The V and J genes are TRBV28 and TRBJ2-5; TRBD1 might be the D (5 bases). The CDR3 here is CASSQGEETQYF. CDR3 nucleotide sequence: TGTGCCAGCAGTCAAGGGGAAGAGACCCAGTACTTC.